This TCR beta chain was obtained from a study of identical twins. Using its own MiXCR run on the 5' RACE reads, TCRdb lists one record per CDR3 protein. The sample includes approximately 600,000 distinct CDR3 sequences, roughly 6.6% of them seen just once. V was cut by 6 bases and J by 4 bases, with 10 bases left in between. This CDR3 is built from 13 residues. This clonotype has a count of ten or more. These data also formed part of another study, on yellow fever vaccine responses in identical twins.

The clonotype was recovered from a woman under 30 in good health. The chain couples TRBV12-3 or TRBV12-4 to TRBJ1-5, with TRBD1 as a possible D gene (5 bases). Sequences were obtained from PBMCs. CDR3 nucleotides: TGTGCCAGCAGCGCCGGGGGAAATCAGCCCCAGCATTTT. This gives the protein CASSAGGNQPQHF.